This TCR beta chain stems from a study of blood T cell repertoires in COVID-19. Overall study: Donors in the United States, Italy and Spain gave samples during acute or convalescent COVID-19. The analysed material was cDNA or gDNA that came from T cells, B-cell-depleted T cells, or PBMCs.

CDR1 and CDR2 (germline): LGHDT, YNNKEL (reference sequence). V dropped 0 bases and J dropped 4 bases, with 6 bases sitting between them. This CDR3 is built from 13 residues. In the study's own analysis: By means of reference gene primer amplification, nucleated cell counts were estimated. The data were produced by immunoSEQ multiplex PCR, yet TCRdb's version contains in-frame clones alone and is incomplete. V, J and clone size are those of that table, while D and trimming were read from the DNA. Of tens of thousands of clones in the sample, 65% to 90% were seen once. The TCR originated in a human donor in a cohort sampled during active COVID-19. The sample taken for sequencing was peripheral blood. The V call is TRBV3-1 (or the pseudogene TRBV3-2), the J call TRBJ1-1; a possible D gene is TRBD1 (6 bases). The DNA for the CDR3 is TGTGCCAGCAGCCAAGACAGGGGCACTGAAGCTTTCTTT. Translation: CASSQDRGTEAFF.